This TCR beta chain is drawn from a study of vaccination effects on CD4 cells after COVID-19. Study summary: Each person got two doses of an mRNA SARS-CoV-2 vaccine, BNT162b2 or mRNA-1273. IL-2 at roughly 9.7 IU/ml and peptides at roughly 10 ug/ml were added to cultured PBMC, roughly 1.8 million per well.

Following an approximately ten-day culture, CD4+ T cells were purified. On both days 3 and 7, half of the culture medium was replaced with IL-2 medium. TCRdb's table, derived via immunoSEQ multiplex PCR, lists solely in-frame clones and lacks some. This table has some 39,000 clones, over 80% appearing once. Germline CDR1 MGHRA, CDR2 YSYEKL. This CDR3 is built from 16 residues. V lost 4 bases to trimming and J lost 5 bases, with 17 bases between them. With respect to this clone: Its cognate antigen is unknown.

Regarding the study as a whole: Pronounced clonal contraction occurred in clones induced by infection and by vaccine late after vaccination.

Material: CD4+ T cells from PBMCs cultured without peptide, obtained before COVID-19 vaccination. The genes are TRBV4-1 and TRBJ2-2; D is perhaps TRBD1 (6 bases). The clonotype originates from a human donor who received a COVID-19 vaccine. CDR3 nucleotides: TGCGCCAGCAGCCGCCCTACAGGGTCGGTTACCGGGGAGCTGTTTTTT. Encoded protein: CASSRPTGSVTGELFF.